This T cell receptor beta chain was identified during a study of beta chain features in type 1 diabetes. General observations from the study: Significant though moderate, a shortening of TCRB CDR3s appeared in all four CD4+ subsets of Type 1 diabetes patients.

By way of CD45RO/CCR7/CD25/CD127/CD95/CD27, the CD4+ regulatory, stem cell-like memory, central memory and naive cells were sorted. Worth noting for this clone: What it recognizes is unknown.

Sequencing targeted expressed TCRB transcripts, as all isolated RNA had been reverse transcribed. Data came from immunoSEQ multiplex PCR; TCRdb stores just in-frame clones and leaves some out. The table records 350,000 to 400,000 clones, 10% to 15% of them present only once. Sequencing was done on a sample of naive CD4+ T cells from blood. This clonotype originated in a woman between 18 and 29 years old with type 1 diabetes.

This CDR3 reads CASSPTVEETQYF. DNA of the CDR3: TGTGCCAGCTCACCAACCGTAGAAGAGACCCAGTACTTC. The chain carries TRBV18 and TRBJ2-5; D unclear. V was cut by 2 bases and J by 3 bases, with 7 bases left in between. This CDR3 comprises 13 residues. Germline CDR1 KGHSH, CDR2 LQKENI.